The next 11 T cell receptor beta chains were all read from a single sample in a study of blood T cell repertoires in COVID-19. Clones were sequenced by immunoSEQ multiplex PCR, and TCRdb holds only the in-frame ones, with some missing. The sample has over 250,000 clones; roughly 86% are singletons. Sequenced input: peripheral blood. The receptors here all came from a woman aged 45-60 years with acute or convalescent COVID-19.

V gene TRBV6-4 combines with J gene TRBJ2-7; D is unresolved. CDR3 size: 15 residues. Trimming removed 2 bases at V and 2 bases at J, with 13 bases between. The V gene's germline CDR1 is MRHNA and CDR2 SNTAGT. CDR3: CASSDPRNYTYEQYF. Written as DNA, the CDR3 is TGTGCCAGCAGTGACCCAAGGAACTACACCTACGAGCAGTACTTC.

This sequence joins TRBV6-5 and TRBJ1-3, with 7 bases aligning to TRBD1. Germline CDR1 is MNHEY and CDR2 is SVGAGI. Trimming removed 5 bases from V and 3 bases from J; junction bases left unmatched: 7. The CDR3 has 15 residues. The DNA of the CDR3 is TGTGCCAGCAGTCGCACCGGGACAGATGGAAACACCATATATTTT. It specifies CASSRTGTDGNTIYF.

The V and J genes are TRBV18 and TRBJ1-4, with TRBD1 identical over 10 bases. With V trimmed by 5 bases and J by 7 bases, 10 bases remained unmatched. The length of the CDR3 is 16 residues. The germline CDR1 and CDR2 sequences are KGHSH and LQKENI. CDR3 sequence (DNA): TGTGCCAGCTCATCGAGCTTGACAGGGGGCGGTGAAAAACTGTTTTTT. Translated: CASSSSLTGGGEKLFF. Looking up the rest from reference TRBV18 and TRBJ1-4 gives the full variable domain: NAGVMQNPRHLVRRRGQEARLRCSPMKGHSHVYWYRQLPEEGLKFMVYLQKENIIDESGMPKERFSAEFPKEGPSILRIQQVVRGDSAAYFCASSSSLTGGGEKLFFGSGTQLSVL.

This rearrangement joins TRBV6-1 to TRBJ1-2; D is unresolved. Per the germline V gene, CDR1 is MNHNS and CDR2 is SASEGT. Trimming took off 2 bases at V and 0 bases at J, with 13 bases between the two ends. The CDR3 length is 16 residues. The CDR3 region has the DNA TGTGCCAGCAGTGAATGGTCAGGAGGAGCTAACTATGGCTACACCTTC. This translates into CASSEWSGGANYGYTF.

CDR3 residues: CASSLDQRGSYEQYF. The CDR3 bases are TGTGCCAGCAGCTTAGATCAACGGGGGTCCTACGAGCAGTACTTC. This chain joins TRBV7-8 and TRBJ2-7, with D maybe TRBD2 (6 bases). With 1 base removed from V and 1 base from J, the gap between germline ends came to 11 bases. The CDR3 runs 15 residues. Germline V gene sequence: CDR1 SGHVS, CDR2 FQNEAQ.

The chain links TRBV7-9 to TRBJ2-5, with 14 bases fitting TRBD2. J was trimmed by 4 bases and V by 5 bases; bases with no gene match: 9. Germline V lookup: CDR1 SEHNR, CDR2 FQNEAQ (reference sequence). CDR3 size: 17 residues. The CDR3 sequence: CASSPKGLAGVGETQYF. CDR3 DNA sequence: TGTGCCAGCAGCCCTAAGGGACTAGCGGGAGTAGGAGAGACCCAGTACTTC.

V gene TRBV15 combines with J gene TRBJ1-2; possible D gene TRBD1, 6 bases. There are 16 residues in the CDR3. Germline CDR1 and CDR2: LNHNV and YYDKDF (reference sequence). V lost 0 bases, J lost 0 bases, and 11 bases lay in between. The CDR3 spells CATSREYGTTNYGYTF. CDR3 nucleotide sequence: TGTGCCACCAGCAGAGAATACGGGACAACTAACTATGGCTACACCTTC.

The CDR3 protein is CASSLGRAEGEKLFF. CDR3 DNA: TGCGCCAGCAGCTTGGGGAGGGCAGAGGGTGAAAAACTGTTTTTT. This chain connects TRBV5-1 to TRBJ1-4; D not certain. The V and J ends lost 0 bases and 7 bases respectively, with 13 bases between them. CDR1 and CDR2 from the germline V gene are SGHRS and YFSETQ. This CDR3 comprises 15 residues.

The CDR3 sequence is CASSKRCGLLNTEAFF. CDR3 sequence (DNA): TGTGCCAGCAGCAAAAGGTGCGGACTGTTGAACACTGAAGCTTTCTTT. This chain links TRBV21-1 with TRBJ1-1. TRBV21-1 is marked as a pseudogene. CDR3 length: 16 residues.

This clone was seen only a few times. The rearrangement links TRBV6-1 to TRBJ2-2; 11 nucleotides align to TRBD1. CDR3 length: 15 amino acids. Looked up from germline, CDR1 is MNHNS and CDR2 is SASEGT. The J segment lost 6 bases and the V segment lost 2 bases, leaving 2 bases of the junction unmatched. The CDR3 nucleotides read TGTGCCAGCAGTGAAATGGGACAGGGGGCCGGGGAGCTGTTTTTT. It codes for CASSEMGQGAGELFF.

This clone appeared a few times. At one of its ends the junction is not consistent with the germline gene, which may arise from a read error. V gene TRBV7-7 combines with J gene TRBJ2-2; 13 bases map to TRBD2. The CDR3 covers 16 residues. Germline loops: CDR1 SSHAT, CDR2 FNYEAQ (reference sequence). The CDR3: CASSRTSGRFGGELFF. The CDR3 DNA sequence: TGTGCTAGCAGCAGGACTAGCGGGAGATTCGGCGGGGAGCTGTTTTTT.